The 17 T cell receptor beta chains presented below share a single source sample, sequenced in a study of beta chain features in type 1 diabetes. Reverse transcribing all isolated RNA meant expressed TCRB transcripts were sequenced. Data came from immunoSEQ multiplex PCR; TCRdb stores just in-frame clones and leaves some out. The table records about 900,000 clones, about a sixth of them present only once. The specimen was naive CD4+ T cells from blood. The source is a woman aged 18-29 years in good health.

This clone was seen a few times. The chain employs TRBV19 and TRBJ2-2; maybe TRBD1 (6 bases). V shed 3 bases and J shed 6 bases, with 14 bases lying between them. The CDR3 contains 15 residues. Germline assignment: CDR1 LNHDA and CDR2 SQIVND (reference sequence). CDR3 loop: CASSIGLRTAGELFF. DNA for the CDR3: TGTGCCAGTAGTATTGGATTAAGGACAGCCGGGGAGCTGTTTTTT.

J is TRBJ2-1 and V is TRBV27; D may correspond to TRBD1 or TRBD2 (5 bases each). The V end was cut by 5 bases, the J end by 5 bases, with 16 bases between. Germline assignment: CDR1 MNHEY and CDR2 SMNVEV (reference sequence). This CDR3 contains 15 residues. This CDR3 reads CASSQRGWGNNEQFF. CDR3 DNA: TGTGCCAGCAGTCAGAGGGGCTGGGGAAACAATGAGCAGTTCTTC.

In its sample, this clone was seen a few times. The chain recombines TRBV7-9 with TRBJ1-1, with D perhaps TRBD1 (5 bases). Between the trimmed V and J ends, which lost 0 bases and 0 bases, there was a span of 8 bases. Germline lookup yields CDR1 SEHNR and CDR2 FQNEAQ (reference sequence). The length of the CDR3 is 15 residues. DNA of the CDR3: TGTGCCAGCAGCTTAGCGGGACGTATGAACACTGAAGCTTTCTTT. This encodes CASSLAGRMNTEAFF.

The chain joins TRBV5-1 to TRBJ2-7; 10 nucleotides agree with TRBD2. Trimming cost V 4 bases and J 7 bases; bases outside gene matches: 5. There are 13 residues in the CDR3. The germline gives CDR1 SGHRS, CDR2 YFSETQ. Here the CDR3 DNA reads TGCGCCAGCAGCCCCGGGACTAGCGATGAGCAGTACTTC. This translates into CASSPGTSDEQYF.

The chain is built from TRBV6-1 and TRBJ2-5; possible D gene TRBD1, 5 bases. Germline V gene lookup returns CDR1 MNHNS and CDR2 SASEGT. The V gene lost 3 bases and the J gene lost 1 base, with 9 bases spanning the gap. The CDR3 sequence is 14 residues long. The CDR3 coding sequence is TGTGCCAGCAGTGACGGGCAGGGCCAAGAGACCCAGTACTTC. Residues: CASSDGQGQETQYF.

This chain links TRBV27 with TRBJ2-6, with D perhaps TRBD2 (6 bases). The V gene lost 10 bases and the J gene lost 1 base, with 17 bases spanning the gap. CDR1 is MNHEY and CDR2 is SMNVEV in the germline V gene (reference sequence). CDR3 length: 16 residues. In nucleotides, the CDR3 is TGTGCCACCAAGGGCGGGGTGCGGTCTGGGGCCAACGTCCTGACTTTC. Translating it yields CATKGGVRSGANVLTF.

The V and J genes are TRBV7-2 and TRBJ1-1; D not resolved. This CDR3 is 13 amino acids long. Germline V lookup: CDR1 SGHTA, CDR2 FQGNSA. With 5 bases removed from V and 6 bases from J, the gap between germline ends came to 13 bases. This chain's CDR3 is CASSAGSIAEAFF. Here the CDR3 DNA reads TGTGCCAGCAGCGCTGGCAGTATTGCTGAAGCTTTCTTT.

The V and J genes are TRBV18 and TRBJ1-5; TRBD1 agrees at 7 bases. The CDR3 totals 14 residues. J gave up 4 bases and V 4 bases, and 4 bases lay outside the gene matches. In germline, CDR1 is KGHSH, CDR2 LQKENI. The CDR3 loop reads CASSLGQTNQPQHF. Here the CDR3 DNA reads TGTGCCAGCTCACTGGGACAGACAAATCAGCCCCAGCATTTT.

In this sample, this clone turned up a few times. The V call is TRBV29-1, the J call TRBJ2-5; no firm D call. The DNA matches TRBJ2-7 better at its end, which makes the J call doubtful. Germline lookup yields CDR1 SQVTM and CDR2 ANQGSEA. This CDR3 spans 13 amino acids. CDR3 coding DNA: TGCAGCGTTTGCTGGCTAGAGTTCAGCGAGCAGTACTTC. Its protein product is CSVCWLEFSEQYF.

This rearrangement joins TRBV29-1 to TRBJ1-2, with 7 positions matching TRBD1. The germline V gene encodes CDR1 SQVTM and CDR2 ANQGSEA. V gave up 7 bases and J gave up 7 bases; unmatched junction bases: 12. The CDR3 extends over 13 amino acids. The CDR3 loop is CSATGTTRSGYTF. Here the CDR3 DNA reads TGCAGCGCGACAGGGACCACAAGGAGTGGCTACACCTTC.

A note on this clone: The junction does not match germline at one end; this may be a read error. Other DNA sequences in this sample translate to the same CDR3. The rearrangement links TRBV6-5 to TRBJ2-3; 13 nucleotides agree with TRBD2. Germline values: CDR1 MNHEY, CDR2 SVGAGI. This CDR3 region has 15 residues. As DNA, the CDR3 is TGTGCCAGCAGTCGGACTAGCGGGAGCACAGATACGCAGTACTTT. Encoded protein: CASSRTSGSTDTQYF.

The J gene is TRBJ2-7, the V gene TRBV6-6; perhaps TRBD2 as D (6 bases). The V and J ends lost 3 bases and 6 bases respectively, with 9 bases between them. The CDR3 consists of 12 residues. Germline values: CDR1 MNHNY, CDR2 SVGAGI (reference sequence). The CDR3 sequence: CASSYMGGEQYF. The CDR3 DNA reads as TGTGCCAGCAGTTATATGGGGGGCGAGCAGTACTTC.

This rearrangement joins TRBV28 to TRBJ1-2, with D tentatively TRBD1 (6 bases). Germline values: CDR1 MDHEN, CDR2 SYDVKM. This CDR3 contains 14 residues. V was clipped by 8 bases and J by 5 bases, with 18 bases between them. The CDR3 region has the DNA TGTGCCAGCTCCACAGGGAATCTACTATATGGCTACACCTTC. Its translation: CASSTGNLLYGYTF.

J is TRBJ2-3 and V is TRBV7-2; D call uncertain. The CDR3 totals 14 residues. Between the trimmed V and J ends, which lost 5 bases and 1 base, there was a span of 10 bases. Germline loops: CDR1 SGHTA, CDR2 FQGNSA. The CDR3 is CASSAPARTDTQYF. The CDR3 DNA is TGTGCCAGCAGCGCCCCGGCACGCACAGATACGCAGTATTTT.

The chain couples TRBV11-2 to TRBJ2-3; D tentatively reads TRBD1 or TRBD2 (6 bases each). This CDR3 is built from 15 residues. Germline loops: CDR1 SGHAT, CDR2 FQNNGV. Trimming removed 3 bases from V and 4 bases from J, with 14 bases in between. This CDR3 is CASSLATGGADTQYF. As DNA, the CDR3 is TGTGCCAGCAGCTTGGCCACCGGGGGCGCAGATACGCAGTATTTT.

In this sample, this clone turned up a few times. The CDR3: CASSEYGAGADTQYF. CDR3 nucleotides: TGTGCCAGCAGTGAATACGGGGCCGGCGCAGATACGCAGTATTTT. The rearrangement uses TRBV2 and TRBJ2-3; D possibly matches TRBD1 or TRBD2 (5 bases each). This CDR3 is built from 15 residues. The germline V and J ends were trimmed by 2 bases and 4 bases, with 13 bases remaining between them. From germline, CDR1 is SNHLY and CDR2 FYNNEI.

The sample holds a few counts of this clone. The chain is built from TRBV9 and TRBJ1-1; D is perhaps TRBD1 (5 bases). Germline CDR1 reads SGDLS; CDR2 reads YYNGEE. The ends were cut back, 4 bases at V and 4 bases at J, with 20 bases in the middle. CDR3 length: 16 amino acids. Here the CDR3 reads CASSLHPQGPSTEAFF. For the CDR3, the DNA is TGTGCCAGCAGCCTCCATCCCCAGGGACCTTCCACTGAAGCTTTCTTT. Together with reference TRBV9 and TRBJ1-1, the CDR3 gives the full variable domain: DSGVTQTPKHLITATGQRVTLRCSPRSGDLSVYWYQQSLDQGLQFLIQYYNGEERAKGNILERFSAQQFPDLHSELNLSSLELGDSALYFCASSLHPQGPSTEAFFGQGTRLTVV.